The 21 T cell receptor beta chains in this list originate from one sample, sequenced in a study of blood T cells in healthy people across ages. A second PCR, run for about 6 to 11 cycles, used a sample-barcoded 5' primer plus a J-beta primer mix. TCRdb redid the calling of the 5' RACE reads with MiXCR, one entry per CDR3 protein. The table records roughly 1.6 million distinct CDR3 sequences, about 32% of them present only once. The specimen sequenced was blood. All receptors come from a woman between 25 and 40 years old in good health.

The chain employs TRBV10-1 and TRBJ1-5; no clear D gene. Looked up from germline, CDR1 is WNHNN and CDR2 is SYGVQD (reference sequence). The V end was cut by 4 bases, the J end by 7 bases, with 11 bases between. The CDR3 has 13 residues. The DNA for the CDR3 is TGCGCCAGCAGTGCCGGCGAGAGGCAGCCCCAGCATTTT. Its translation: CASSAGERQPQHF.

To note about this clonotype: This may stem from a read error, because a much larger clone lies one nucleotide away. The chain recombines TRBV12-3 or TRBV12-4 with TRBJ2-7; maybe TRBD1 (5 bases). The J call may be incorrect, as the DNA end agrees better with TRBJ2-5. The CDR3 covers 16 residues. CDR3 in amino acids: CACSLNMAGKGETQYF. The CDR3 DNA reads as TGTGCCTGCAGTTTAAATATGGCAGGGAAAGGAGAGACCCAGTACTTC.

The chain recombines TRBV11-2 with TRBJ2-1; D may be TRBD2 (6 bases). In germline, CDR1 is SGHAT, CDR2 FQNNGV. The CDR3 is 15 amino acids. The V end was cut by 4 bases, the J end by 7 bases, with 17 bases between. The chain's CDR3 is CASSYGRNGGNEQFF. The CDR3 DNA sequence: TGTGCCAGCAGCTATGGTAGGAACGGGGGAAATGAGCAGTTCTTC.

This rearrangement joins TRBV21-1 to TRBJ1-5. TRBV21-1 is a pseudogene locus. The length of the CDR3 is 17 residues. The CDR3 sequence: CASSKALVEPLNQPQHF. In DNA form, the CDR3 reads TGTGCCAGCAGCAAAGCGCTTGTAGAACCGCTCAATCAGCCCCAGCATTTT.

This clonotype turned up a few times. CDR3 region: CASSHDAGHYEQYF. CDR3 nucleotides: TGTGCCAGCAGCCATGATGCGGGGCATTACGAGCAGTACTTC. The chain couples TRBV3-1 to TRBJ2-7; D perhaps matches TRBD2 (6 bases). The CDR3 is made up of 14 amino acids. Per the germline V gene, CDR1 is LGHDT and CDR2 is YNNKEL (reference sequence). Trimming cost V 3 bases and J 4 bases, with 13 bases left between them.

This rearrangement joins TRBV10-2 to TRBJ2-3; 13 bases map to TRBD2. Germline CDR1 is WSHSY and CDR2 is SAAADI. The V and J ends lost 4 bases and 1 base, in that order; junction bases with no gene match: 5. The CDR3 has 17 amino acids. This CDR3 is CASSGRLAGGRTDTQYF. CDR3 bases: TGCGCCAGCAGTGGGAGACTAGCGGGAGGACGCACAGATACGCAGTATTTT.

The rearrangement uses TRBV7-8 and TRBJ1-6; D is ambiguous. V lost 8 bases and J 10 bases, leaving 18 bases between the germline ends. Germline lookup yields CDR1 SGHVS and CDR2 FQNEAQ. There are 14 residues in the CDR3. The CDR3 protein is CASRPGILLSPLHF. CDR3 in DNA: TGTGCCAGCCGCCCCGGCATCCTTCTCTCACCCCTCCACTTT.

This clonotype has more than one count but fewer than ten. An end of the junction differs from the germline gene, which may be a read error. This rearrangement joins TRBV14 to TRBJ1-2; no reliable D call. The length of the CDR3 is 15 residues. Germline V gene data show CDR1 as SGHDN and CDR2 as FVKESK. Here the CDR3 reads CTSSQAYPLDYGYTF. The CDR3 region has the DNA TGTACCAGCAGCCAAGCCTACCCCTTGGACTATGGCTACACCTTC.

This clonotype was seen a handful of times. This chain uses TRBV5-1 with TRBJ1-1; 9 bases map to TRBD1. Germline assignment: CDR1 SGHRS and CDR2 YFSETQ. CDR3 length: 16 residues. J gave up 4 bases and V 0 bases, and 7 bases lay outside the gene matches. CDR3 residues: CASSLATGQGITEAFF. DNA of the CDR3: TGCGCCAGCAGCTTGGCCACGGGACAGGGTATCACTGAAGCTTTCTTT.

Worth noting for this clonotype: A much larger clone is a single base away; this may be a read error. J is TRBJ2-4 and V is TRBV10-3; 7 positions match TRBD1. The CDR3 spans 15 residues. Germline CDR1 and CDR2: ENHRY and SYGVKD. For the CDR3, the DNA is TGTACCATCAGTGAGTCCTTGACAGGGTATGGGGAGCAGTACTTC. The encoded protein is CTISESLTGYGEQYF.

The CDR3 nucleotides read TGTGCCAGCAGTTACGAGGGGAACTCCTACGAGCAGTACTTC. It encodes CASSYEGNSYEQYF. The chain couples TRBV6-5 to TRBJ2-7; D is perhaps TRBD1 or TRBD2 (5 bases each). The germline gives CDR1 MNHEY, CDR2 SVGAGI. CDR3 length equals 14 residues. V was pared by 2 bases and J by 0 bases, with 8 bases between.

Worth noting for this clonotype: Compared with germline, one end of the junction differs, possibly owing to a read error. V usage is TRBV13 and J usage is TRBJ2-1; D uncertain. The CDR3 spans 14 residues. In germline, CDR1 is PRHDT, CDR2 FYEKMQ (reference sequence). Written as DNA, the CDR3 is TGTGCCGGCAGCTTAGAAGGTTTGCAAGATGAGCAGTTCTTC. This translates into CAGSLEGLQDEQFF.

This chain uses TRBV20-1 with TRBJ2-5; D is ambiguous. V lost 6 bases to trimming and J lost 4 bases, with 9 bases between them. This CDR3 is 11 amino acids long. Per germline, CDR1 DFQATT and CDR2 SNEGSKA (reference sequence). The CDR3 bases are TGCAGTGCGCTGTCGGGAGAGACCCAGTACTTC. This translates into CSALSGETQYF.

The V gene is TRBV7-2, the J gene TRBJ2-1, with 7 bases matching TRBD2. CDR3 length equals 14 residues. The trim removed 4 bases at V and 8 bases at J, leaving 8 bases unmatched. CDR1 SGHTA and CDR2 FQGNSA come from the germline V gene. In DNA form, the CDR3 reads TGTGCCAGCAGCTCGGGACTATTTCGGTATGAGCAGTTCTTC. Translated: CASSSGLFRYEQFF.

This clonotype showed up just a few times. The genes are TRBV12-3 or TRBV12-4 and TRBJ2-7, with D perhaps TRBD2 (6 bases). The CDR3 has 15 residues. V lost 2 bases and J lost 3, with 14 bases in between. The CDR3 DNA reads as TGTGCCAGCAGTTTAATGGCTGGGACTTTCTACGAGCAGTACTTC. Its protein is CASSLMAGTFYEQYF.

For this clonotype: The germline gene is not matched at one end of the junction; a read error may be the cause. The genes are TRBV5-1 and TRBJ1-5, with D unresolved. The length of the CDR3 is 15 residues. In germline, CDR1 is SGHRS, CDR2 YFSETQ. The CDR3 DNA sequence: TGCGCCAGCGGCTTGGGAGTCGGGGGCAATCAGCCCCAGCATTTT. The encoded protein is CASGLGVGGNQPQHF.

This sequence joins TRBV27 and TRBJ1-4; D possibly corresponds to TRBD1 (5 bases). Germline V gene sequence: CDR1 MNHEY, CDR2 SMNVEV (reference sequence). Between the trimmed V and J ends, which lost 6 bases and 10 bases, there was a span of 9 bases. The CDR3 consists of 11 residues. CDR3 region: CASRNGGKLFF. Written as DNA, the CDR3 is TGTGCCAGCAGAAATGGGGGAAAACTGTTTTTT. The whole variable domain, filled in from reference TRBV27 and TRBJ1-4, reads EAQVTQNPRYLITVTGKKLTVTCSQNMNHEYMSWYRQDPGLGLRQIYYSMNVEVTDKGDVPEGYKVSRKEKRNFPLILESPSPNQTSLYFCASRNGGKLFFGSGTQLSVL.

Only a few counts were recorded for this clonotype. The chain links TRBV20-1 to TRBJ2-1; 7 bases are a match to TRBD2. Germline assignment: CDR1 DFQATT and CDR2 SNEGSKA (reference sequence). The V and J ends lost 6 bases and 3 bases, in that order; junction bases with no gene match: 14. This CDR3 is built from 16 residues. The CDR3: CSAASTLAAGYNEQFF. Here the CDR3 DNA reads TGCAGTGCCGCATCTACCCTAGCGGCAGGCTACAATGAGCAGTTCTTC.

The genes are TRBV7-2 and TRBJ2-7; the D gene could be TRBD1 or TRBD2 (5 bases each). Germline CDR1 and CDR2: SGHTA and FQGNSA. The CDR3 extends over 15 amino acids. V was shortened by 6 bases and J by 4 bases, with 19 bases between the two germline ends. The CDR3, as DNA: TGTGCCAGCAGTTTGGAGCCGGGACGGATTTACGAGCAGTACTTC. It yields the protein CASSLEPGRIYEQYF.

This clonotype was found a few times. CDR3 sequence (DNA): TGCAGTGCTAGAGAATTCTCTGGGGCCAACGTCCTGACTTTC. It specifies CSAREFSGANVLTF. The V call is TRBV20-1, the J call TRBJ2-6; unclear D gene. V shed 0 bases and J shed 0 bases, with 3 bases lying between them. Germline loops: CDR1 DFQATT, CDR2 SNEGSKA (reference sequence). This CDR3 spans 14 amino acids.

The gene calls are TRBV5-5 and TRBJ1-2, with D maybe TRBD1 (6 bases). CDR1 is SGHKS, CDR2 YYEKEE, per germline (reference sequence). V was clipped by 4 bases and J by 6 bases, with 13 bases between them. This CDR3 contains 13 residues. CDR3 protein: CASSSPGEHGYTF. The CDR3 DNA sequence: TGTGCCAGCAGCAGCCCAGGGGAGCATGGCTACACCTTC.